This T cell receptor beta chain is drawn from a study of T cell changes during pregnancy in multiple sclerosis. Germline loops: CDR1 SEHNR, CDR2 FQNEAQ (reference sequence). The V gene lost 3 bases and the J gene lost 3 bases, with 17 bases spanning the gap. This CDR3 is built from 16 residues. Produced via immunoSEQ multiplex PCR; TCRdb's table is partial and in-frame only. The data contain around 80,000 clones, roughly 96% of them singletons. The TCR originated in a female donor with multiple sclerosis, enrolled in a pregnancy study. This chain links TRBV7-9 with TRBJ1-1; possible D gene TRBD1, 5 bases. The source was peripheral blood, collected in the second trimester of pregnancy. The CDR3 spells CASSFLTGGAHTEAFF. The CDR3 nucleotides read TGTGCCAGCAGCTTTTTGACTGGAGGGGCCCACACTGAAGCTTTCTTT. The entire variable domain, with the rest obtained from reference TRBV7-9 and TRBJ1-1, is as follows: DTGVSQNPRHKITKRGQNVTFRCDPISEHNRLYWYRQTLGQGPEFLTYFQNEAQLEKSRLLSDRFSAERPKGSFSTLEIQRTEQGDSAMYLCASSFLTGGAHTEAFFGQGTRLTVV.